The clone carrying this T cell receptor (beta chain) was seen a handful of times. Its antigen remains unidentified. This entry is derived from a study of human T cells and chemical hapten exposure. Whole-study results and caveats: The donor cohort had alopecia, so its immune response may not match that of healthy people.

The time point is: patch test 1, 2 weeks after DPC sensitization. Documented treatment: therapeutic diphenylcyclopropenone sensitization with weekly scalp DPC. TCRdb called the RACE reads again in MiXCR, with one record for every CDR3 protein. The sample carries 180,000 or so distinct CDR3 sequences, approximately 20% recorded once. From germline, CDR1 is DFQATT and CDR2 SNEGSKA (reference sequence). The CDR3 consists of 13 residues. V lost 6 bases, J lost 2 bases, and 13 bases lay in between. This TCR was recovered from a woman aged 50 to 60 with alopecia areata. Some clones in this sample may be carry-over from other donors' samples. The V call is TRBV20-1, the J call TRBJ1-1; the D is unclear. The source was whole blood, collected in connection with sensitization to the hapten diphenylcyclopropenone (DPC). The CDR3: CSAFRATNTEAFF. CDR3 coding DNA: TGCAGTGCGTTTCGGGCCACAAACACTGAAGCTTTCTTT.